This is a list of T cell receptor beta chains from one sample in a study of response to subunit inactivated influenza vaccine. TCRdb analysed the RT-PCR reads with MiXCR anew, one entry per CDR3 protein. This table holds almost 250,000 distinct CDR3 sequences, 12% found once. The sequencing used non-naive T cells sorted from PBMCs, collected 14 days before vaccination. The receptor set was obtained from a man aged 45-65 years who received an inactivated influenza vaccine. The conserved cysteine and the conserved F or W are not part of the CDR3 here. The D gene is left open where the match is weak.

d_gene: TRBD2
v_gene: TRBV10-1
CDR3aa: ASSESLGGTDTQY

d_gene: NA
v_gene: TRBV4-3
CDR3aa: ASSQDLGNTQY

d_gene: NA
v_gene: TRBV5-4
CDR3aa: ASSLAAILNTGELF

d_gene: NA
v_gene: TRBV7-9
CDR3aa: ASSRELGASYNEQF

d_gene: NA
v_gene: TRBV20-1
CDR3aa: SARDNRVPDTQY

d_gene: NA
v_gene: TRBV27
CDR3aa: ASSLSRWGRGAEAF

d_gene: NA
v_gene: TRBV18
CDR3aa: ASSRAKTAEQY

d_gene: NA
v_gene: TRBV5-1
CDR3aa: ASSLIRETEAF

d_gene: TRBD1
v_gene: TRBV29-1
CDR3aa: SVEKQGGTEAF

d_gene: NA
v_gene: TRBV7-3
CDR3aa: ASSQGHLDTQY

d_gene: NA
v_gene: TRBV18
CDR3aa: ASSPSQGTQQY

d_gene: NA
v_gene: TRBV15
CDR3aa: ATSWGAGAYNEQF

d_gene: TRBD1
v_gene: TRBV3-1
CDR3aa: ASMSQGARGGELF

d_gene: TRBD2
v_gene: TRBV9
CDR3aa: ASTRSGGGARETQY

d_gene: NA
v_gene: TRBV7-6
CDR3aa: ASKGDHEQY

d_gene: NA
v_gene: TRBV11-2
CDR3aa: ASSLEGEGREHLTYLYNEQF

d_gene: TRBD2
v_gene: TRBV30
CDR3aa: AWSVGSGVYNEQF

d_gene: NA
v_gene: TRBV4-3
CDR3aa: ASSQEILADEQF

d_gene: NA
v_gene: TRBV2
CDR3aa: ASSDRDTNSYEQY

d_gene: TRBD1
v_gene: TRBV7-6
CDR3aa: ASSLGDRGVGVGNQPQH

d_gene: NA
v_gene: TRBV12-3/TRBV12-4
CDR3aa: ASRAGLGYGTDTQY

d_gene: TRBD1
v_gene: TRBV10-3
CDR3aa: AISESGQGSRELF

d_gene: TRBD2
v_gene: TRBV19
CDR3aa: ASSVGLAGGDEQF

d_gene: TRBD2
v_gene: TRBV27
CDR3aa: ASSLSLAGSYEQY

d_gene: NA
v_gene: TRBV7-8
CDR3aa: ASSLDRDQELF

d_gene: NA
v_gene: TRBV14
CDR3aa: ASSQGGWYGYT

d_gene: NA
v_gene: TRBV20-1
CDR3aa: SASVWGTDTQY

d_gene: NA
v_gene: TRBV4-1
CDR3aa: ASSQDSGIDEQY